Following are 21 T cell receptor beta chains from one sample sequenced in a study of blood T cell repertoires in COVID-19. Assay: immunoSEQ multiplex PCR; the TCRdb copy retains only in-frame clones and omits some. This sample has 200,000 to 300,000 clones, with roughly 80% found just once. Specimen: peripheral blood. Receptors originate from a woman aged 80 or older with acute or convalescent COVID-19.

The gene calls are TRBV11-3 and TRBJ2-6; 7 bases fit TRBD2. The CDR3 contains 16 residues. V lost 4 bases to trimming and J lost 0 bases; unmatched junction nucleotides: 3. Germline CDR1 SGHNT, CDR2 YENEEA. The CDR3 sequence is CASSSGRVSGANVLTF. The CDR3 bases are TGTGCCAGCAGCTCAGGGAGGGTCTCTGGGGCCAACGTCCTGACTTTC.

This chain's CDR3 is CASSYPTGRSGNTIYF. In DNA form, the CDR3 reads TGTGCCAGCAGTTACCCGACAGGTCGCTCTGGAAACACCATATATTTT. The genes are TRBV6-6 and TRBJ1-3; tentative D call: TRBD1 (6 bases). The CDR3 totals 16 residues. From germline, CDR1 is MNHNY and CDR2 SVGAGI (reference sequence). V lost 2 bases and J 0 bases, leaving 11 bases between the germline ends.

The V call is TRBV28, the J call TRBJ2-5; maybe TRBD2 (5 bases). Germline loops: CDR1 MDHEN, CDR2 SYDVKM. The CDR3 runs to 13 residues. V lost 3 bases and J 3 bases, leaving 8 bases between the germline ends. The CDR3 spells CASSFPGKETQYF. CDR3 nucleotide sequence: TGTGCCAGCAGTTTTCCCGGGAAAGAGACCCAGTACTTC.

This clone was detected only once. V gene TRBV29-1 combines with J gene TRBJ1-5, with 9 bases identical to TRBD1. J gave up 7 bases and V 8 bases, and 9 bases lay outside the gene matches. Per the germline V gene, CDR1 is SQVTM and CDR2 is ANQGSEA. The CDR3 length is 13 residues. CDR3 DNA sequence: TGCAGCATACTACAGGGGACAGGGCAGCCCCAGCATTTT. This codes for CSILQGTGQPQHF.

The chain joins TRBV18 to TRBJ2-7; no reliable D call. This CDR3 contains 13 residues. Germline loops: CDR1 KGHSH, CDR2 LQKENI. Deletions cut 2 bases from V and 2 bases from J, with 7 bases between. CDR3 in amino acids: CASSPEQPYEQYF. The CDR3 nucleotides read TGTGCCAGCTCACCAGAACAGCCCTACGAGCAGTACTTC.

This clone was recorded a few times. The rearrangement links TRBV27 to TRBJ1-1; D call uncertain. CDR1 and CDR2 from the germline V gene are MNHEY and SMNVEV (reference sequence). The CDR3 covers 14 residues. V was pared by 6 bases and J by 3 bases, with 14 bases between. The CDR3 DNA follows: TGTGCCAGCAGACCTCTAGACTGGGACACTGAAGCTTTCTTT. As protein: CASRPLDWDTEAFF.

This clone was found once. The CDR3 region is CASSLRGGPNTGELFF. CDR3 nucleotide sequence: TGTGCCAGCAGTTTACGGGGGGGACCGAACACCGGGGAGCTGTTTTTT. The chain recombines TRBV28 with TRBJ2-2; 8 nucleotides align to TRBD2. CDR1 MDHEN and CDR2 SYDVKM come from the germline V gene. V dropped 2 bases and J dropped 0; count of bases not matched to a gene: 2. This CDR3 contains 16 residues.

The rearrangement joins TRBV6-5 to TRBJ1-6, with TRBD1 identical over 8 bases. V lost 8 bases to trimming and J lost 7 bases; unmatched junction nucleotides: 7. CDR1 is MNHEY and CDR2 is SVGAGI in the germline V gene. The CDR3 covers 14 residues. This CDR3 is CASGKTGGNSPLHF. For the CDR3, the DNA is TGTGCCAGCGGCAAAACAGGGGGAAATTCACCCCTCCACTTT.

This chain joins TRBV18 and TRBJ1-1; 7 bases are shared with TRBD1. Germline values: CDR1 KGHSH, CDR2 LQKENI. The CDR3 consists of 15 residues. Trimming took 0 bases from V and 4 from J; bases not matched to a gene: 5. CDR3 coding DNA: TGTGCCAGCTCACCACCCGAGGGGGCGAGCACTGAAGCTTTCTTT. Amino acid sequence: CASSPPEGASTEAFF.

The rearrangement uses TRBV3-1 (or the pseudogene TRBV3-2) and TRBJ2-7, with 12 nucleotides matching TRBD2. The V gene end was trimmed by 3 bases and the J gene end by 3 bases; junction bases not matched to a gene: 9. Germline CDR1 LGHDT, CDR2 YNNKEL (reference sequence). The CDR3 extends over 17 amino acids. CDR3 sequence: CASSHSRTSGANYEQYF. The CDR3 coding sequence is TGTGCCAGCAGCCATTCCCGGACTAGCGGGGCCAACTACGAGCAGTACTTC.

This sequence joins TRBV27 and TRBJ2-5, with 11 nucleotides matching TRBD2. Germline V gene lookup returns CDR1 MNHEY and CDR2 SMNVEV (reference sequence). V lost 6 bases and J lost 2; bases outside the gene matches: 8. This CDR3 contains 16 residues. Here the CDR3 reads CASSLLSSGGQETQYF. CDR3 bases: TGTGCCAGCAGCCTCCTCTCTAGCGGGGGGCAAGAGACCCAGTACTTC.

The chain is built from TRBV19 and TRBJ1-1; D possibly corresponds to TRBD1 (5 bases). Germline V gene sequence: CDR1 LNHDA, CDR2 SQIVND (reference sequence). The germline V and J ends were trimmed by 3 bases and 4 bases, with 12 bases remaining between them. CDR3 length equals 14 residues. The CDR3 is CASSIPGFGTEAFF. The DNA of the CDR3 is TGTGCCAGTAGTATCCCAGGGTTTGGCACTGAAGCTTTCTTT.

This rearrangement joins TRBV6-5 to TRBJ2-2, with D possibly being TRBD1 (6 bases). V was clipped by 7 bases and J by 4 bases, with 13 bases between them. The germline gives CDR1 MNHEY, CDR2 SVGAGI. CDR3 length equals 14 residues. The CDR3: CASIGQRLTGELFF. The CDR3 nucleotides are TGTGCCAGCATTGGACAGCGACTCACCGGGGAGCTGTTTTTT.

The chain has TRBV28 and TRBJ1-2; D is possibly TRBD1 (5 bases). Trimming pared 2 bases from V and 1 base from J, leaving 11 bases between. The CDR3 runs 15 residues. Germline assignment: CDR1 MDHEN and CDR2 SYDVKM. The CDR3 nucleotides read TGTGCCAGCAGTTTAGGCGGGGGGGATAACTATGGCTACACCTTC. Its translation is CASSLGGGDNYGYTF.

This chain uses TRBV24-1 with TRBJ1-1; 7 bases map to TRBD1. Germline CDR1 is KGHDR and CDR2 is SFDVKD. V gave up 5 bases and J gave up 4 bases; unmatched junction bases: 9. The CDR3 is 15 amino acids. CDR3 loop: CATSGVEGGPTEAFF. The CDR3 coding sequence is TGTGCCACCAGTGGGGTAGAAGGGGGCCCCACTGAAGCTTTCTTT.

The chain couples TRBV28 to TRBJ2-7; D might be TRBD2 (6 bases). The CDR3 is 13 amino acids. CDR1 and CDR2 (germline): MDHEN, SYDVKM. Between the trimmed V and J ends, which lost 4 bases and 1 base, there was a span of 8 bases. The CDR3 nucleotides read TGTGCCAGCAGTTCCAGCGGGTCCTACGAGCAGTACTTC. This encodes CASSSSGSYEQYF.

The chain employs TRBV4-1 and TRBJ1-1; TRBD1 might be the D (5 bases). The germline CDR1 and CDR2 sequences are MGHRA and YSYEKL. The CDR3 runs 16 residues. The V end was cut by 0 bases, the J end by 1 base, with 12 bases between. CDR3 residues: CASSQDEVRANTEAFF. The DNA of the CDR3 is TGCGCCAGCAGCCAAGATGAAGTCAGGGCGAACACTGAAGCTTTCTTT.

The chain uses TRBV7-6 and TRBJ2-2; D gene uncertain. The CDR3 totals 15 residues. Germline V lookup: CDR1 SGHVS, CDR2 FNYEAQ. The V gene lost 1 base and the J gene lost 7 bases, with 13 bases spanning the gap. The CDR3 coding sequence is TGTGCCAGCAGCTTAGTGTCTGCGGCGGTCGGGGAGCTGTTTTTT. This codes for CASSLVSAAVGELFF.

V usage is TRBV19 and J usage is TRBJ2-1; TRBD2 is a possible D gene (6 bases). Germline lookup yields CDR1 LNHDA and CDR2 SQIVND (reference sequence). Trimming took off 7 bases at V and 3 bases at J, with 16 bases between the two ends. This CDR3 region has 15 residues. The CDR3: CASTLGTEYYNEQFF. CDR3 coding DNA: TGTGCCAGTACCCTCGGGACTGAATACTACAATGAGCAGTTCTTC.

This clone was counted between two and nine times. The chain links TRBV11-2 to TRBJ1-6; 7 bases agree with TRBD1. The CDR3 is 15 amino acids. The V segment lost 1 base and the J segment 7 bases; nucleotides outside the gene matches: 4. Germline CDR1 SGHAT, CDR2 FQNNGV. For the CDR3, the DNA is TGTGCCAGCAGCTTAGGACAGGGTAGCAATTCACCCCTCCACTTT. Translated: CASSLGQGSNSPLHF. The complete variable domain, with remaining parts taken from reference TRBV11-2 and TRBJ1-6, reads EAGVAQSPRYKIIEKRQSVAFWCNPISGHATLYWYQQILGQGPKLLIQFQNNGVVDDSQLPKDRFSAERLKGVDSTLKIQPAKLEDSAVYLCASSLGQGSNSPLHFGNGTRLTVT.

The chain has TRBV16 and TRBJ2-7, with TRBD1 identical over 8 bases. CDR1 and CDR2 (germline): KGHSY, FQNENV. Trimming at V came to 1 base and at J to 4 bases, leaving 9 bases not matched to a gene. CDR3 length: 16 amino acids. CDR3 region: CASSQFGQGANYEQYF. The DNA of the CDR3 is TGTGCCAGCAGCCAATTTGGGCAGGGGGCGAATTACGAGCAGTACTTC.